This TCR beta chain was captured by sequencing in a study of blood T cells in healthy people across ages. Findings and caveats of the study: The fall in TCR beta diversity per million T cells was roughly linear with age.

This clonotype showed up just a few times. Its specificity is not known. The use of a sample-barcoded 5' primer and a J-beta primer mix characterized a second PCR of roughly 7 to 12 cycles. Each CDR3 protein is one row after TCRdb ran MiXCR on the 5' RACE reads. This table has more than 1,000,000 distinct CDR3 sequences, approximately 25% appearing once. V was shortened by 3 bases and J by 5 bases, with 19 bases between the two germline ends. CDR3 size: 16 residues. Germline V gene lookup returns CDR1 MNHNY and CDR2 SVGAGI (reference sequence). These data also featured in a second study, about T cells of mothers and their children. That investigation notes: Donation came from three healthy Caucasian mothers together with their six children.

Specimen: blood. This chain links TRBV6-6 with TRBJ2-5, with a tentative D call TRBD1 (6 bases). The receptor comes from a girl between 2 and 10 years old in good health. The DNA of the CDR3 is TGTGCCAGCAGTTATAAGGGACCAGGGGTCAGGGAGACCCAGTACTTC. It specifies CASSYKGPGVRETQYF.